The rows below give T cell receptor beta chains drawn from one sample of a study of cytomegalovirus exposure and HLA in healthy donors. This table comes from immunoSEQ multiplex PCR, and its TCRdb copy is limited to in-frame clones, with some not included. The data show about 140,000 clones, 84% seen once. What was sequenced was PBMCs. All receptors derive from a woman aged 25 to 45 in good health and CMV-seronegative. Each CDR3 is given with its conserved first and last residue. A D gene is named only where the DNA matches it firmly. Clone size is not always given. Where it is, it says once, few, many or a class for expanded clones.

NA	NA	TRBV5-1	TRBJ2-3	TGCGCCAGCAGCTACGGGACGGGACACACAGATACGCAGTATTTT	CASSYGTGHTDTQYF
NA	TRBD1	TRBV5-1	TRBJ1-1	TGCGCCAGCAGCTTTAAACAGGGGAGGAACACTGAAGCTTTCTTT	CASSFKQGRNTEAFF
NA	NA	TRBV9	TRBJ1-2	TGTGCCAGCAACGTAGATGAGGGATCCTATGGCTACACCTTC	CASNVDEGSYGYTF
NA	TRBD1	TRBV6-6	TRBJ2-7	TGTGCCAGCAGTTACTTGGGACAGTTCTCCTACGAGCAGTACTTC	CASSYLGQFSYEQYF
NA	NA	TRBV18	TRBJ2-3	TGTGCCAGCTCACCACCGAGCCCGGGGCGGGACACAGATACGCAGTATTTT	CASSPPSPGRDTDTQYF
NA	NA	TRBV13	TRBJ1-2	TGTGCCAGCAGCTTTGGAGGCGCGGGGGGCTACACCTTC	CASSFGGAGGYTF
NA	TRBD2	TRBV7-2	TRBJ2-3	TGTGCCAGCAGCCTCCTAGCGGAGTTAGATACGCAGTATTTT	CASSLLAELDTQYF
few	TRBD1	TRBV7-6	TRBJ1-5	TGTGCCAGCAGCTTATTTGCAGGGGGCCGGGGACGAGGTCAGCCCCAGCATTTT	CASSLFAGGRGRGQPQHF
NA	TRBD1	TRBV7-9	TRBJ1-6	TGTGCCAGCAGCCAGCAACCGGGACAGGGGGCCTGGAATTCACCCCTCCACTTT	CASSQQPGQGAWNSPLHF
NA	TRBD1	TRBV10-3	TRBJ1-2	TGTGCCATCAGGTGGGGACAGGCGAATAACTATGGCTACACCTTC	CAIRWGQANNYGYTF
NA	TRBD1	TRBV9	TRBJ1-6	TGTGCCAGCAGCCAAACGACAGGGGGAGGATCACCCCTCCACTTT	CASSQTTGGGSPLHF
NA	NA	TRBV6-1	TRBJ1-5	TGTGCCACCGAGGAGGGGTTCCAGCCCCAGCATTTT	CATEEGFQPQHF
NA	NA	TRBV18	TRBJ1-1	TGTGCCAGCTCACCAGGGGGGGGCGGCACTGAAGCTTTCTTT	CASSPGGGGTEAFF
NA	TRBD1	TRBV5-1	TRBJ1-4	TGCGCCAGCAGCTTGGTTCCGACAGGGTCATATGAAAAACTGTTTTTT	CASSLVPTGSYEKLFF
once	NA	TRBV7-2	TRBJ2-3	TGTGCCAGCACCTTCAGGGGCACAGATACGCAGTATTTT	CASTFRGTDTQYF
NA	TRBD1	TRBV6-1	TRBJ1-2	TGTGCCAGCCGGACAGGGGGCTTGGTCTATGGCTACACCTTC	CASRTGGLVYGYTF
NA	NA	TRBV28	TRBJ2-7	TGTGCCAGCCACCCGAGGATGACGAGGAGCTACGAGCAGTACTTC	CASHPRMTRSYEQYF
NA	NA	TRBV29-1	TRBJ2-1	TGCAGCGTTGGAAGGGGCAGCTCCTACAATGAGCAGTTCTTC	CSVGRGSSYNEQFF
NA	TRBD2	TRBV5-4	TRBJ2-3	TGTGCCAGCAGCTCGACTGGGACAAGCGGGGGGTATGTAGATACGCAGTATTTT	CASSSTGTSGGYVDTQYF
NA	NA	TRBV7-2	TRBJ2-1	TGTGCCAGCAGCTACGCAGGGCCGACTGCTCTAAACAATGAGCAGTTCTTC	CASSYAGPTALNNEQFF
NA	NA	TRBV15	TRBJ2-1	TGTGCCACCAGCAGAGATCGCGGCCTAGTTCAGTTCTTC	CATSRDRGLVQFF
NA	TRBD1	TRBV6-6	TRBJ2-7	TGTGCCAGCAGGCACTCGACCGGGACAGGCTCCTACGAGCAGTACTTC	CASRHSTGTGSYEQYF
NA	NA	TRBV29-1	TRBJ1-1	TGCAGCGTTGCTAAGACTGAAGCTTTCTTT	CSVAKTEAFF
few	TRBD1	TRBV2	TRBJ2-7	TGTGCCAGCAGTGGGACAGGGGGTGAGCAGTACTTC	CASSGTGGEQYF
NA	TRBD2	TRBV9	TRBJ2-4	TGTGCCAGCATTCGAGAGGGAGGGAAAAACATTCAGTACTTC	CASIREGGKNIQYF
few	NA	TRBV29-1	TRBJ1-2	TGCAGCACCGGGGAGGGCTACACCTTC	CSTGEGYTF
NA	TRBD1	TRBV7-8	TRBJ1-6	TGTGCCAGCAGCTCTTACAGGGGGGAAACCTATAATTCACCCCTCCACTTT	CASSSYRGETYNSPLHF
NA	NA	TRBV7-2	TRBJ2-7	TGTGCCAGCAGCTTAGGACCCAGGGTGAACTACGAGCAGTACTTC	CASSLGPRVNYEQYF
NA	NA	TRBV11-2	TRBJ1-2	TGTGCCAGCGCTCTGGCGGGACCTCTCGGCTACACCTTC	CASALAGPLGYTF
NA	NA	TRBV5-1	TRBJ1-3	TGCGCCAGCAGCTTGTTATCGCCGGCTGGAAACACCATATATTTT	CASSLLSPAGNTIYF
NA	NA	TRBV7-9	TRBJ1-1	TGTGCCAGAAGCCAACCGGGAGATAGGGACACTGAAGCTTTCTTT	CARSQPGDRDTEAFF
NA	NA	TRBV15	TRBJ1-1	TGTGCCACCAGCAGAGGGATGGGGAGATGGGTGGACACTGAAGCTTTCTTT	CATSRGMGRWVDTEAFF
few	TRBD2	TRBV9	TRBJ2-3	TGTGCCAGCAGCGTAGGACAGCGGGGAGCCCTTAGCACAGATACGCAGTATTTT	CASSVGQRGALSTDTQYF
few	NA	TRBV15	TRBJ1-2	TGTGCCACCAGCAGAGACAGGGAGGAGAGCCGTGGCTACACCTTC	CATSRDREESRGYTF
NA	NA	TRBV7-7	TRBJ2-5	TGTGCTAGCAGCTTAGGGACCGGGGGTTTCGGGCTGGAGACCCAGTACTTC	CASSLGTGGFGLETQYF
NA	TRBD2	TRBV7-3	TRBJ2-1	TGTGCCAGCAGCTTCTGGGGGGGGGATGAGCAGTTCTTC	CASSFWGGDEQFF
NA	NA	TRBV7-9	TRBJ2-2	TGTGCCAGCAGCCGCGGACTGATGAACACCGGGGAGCTGTTTTTT	CASSRGLMNTGELFF
NA	NA	TRBV28	TRBJ1-1	TGTGCCAGCAGTTTTTTGGGGGGGCTGAGCACTGAAGCTTTCTTT	CASSFLGGLSTEAFF
many	NA	TRBV5-1	TRBJ1-2	TGCGCCAGCAGCTTTGGGGGGGAAAACTATGGCTACACCTTC	CASSFGGENYGYTF
NA	NA	TRBV5-1	TRBJ1-1	TGCGCCAGCAGCTTGGGGGGCGGGGCGAACACTGAAGCTTTCTTT	CASSLGGGANTEAFF
NA	NA	TRBV9	TRBJ1-3	TGTGCCAGCAGCGGACAGCTATCTGGAAACACCATATATTTT	CASSGQLSGNTIYF
NA	NA	TRBV7-9	TRBJ1-5	TGTGCCAGCAGCTTAGTTAGGGAGGGGACTGCCCAGCCCCAGCATTTT	CASSLVREGTAQPQHF